These 23 T cell receptor beta chains were sequenced from one sample in a study of STAT5B mutations in CD4+ large granular lymphocyte leukemia. Some clones are missing from TCRdb's copy, which holds only in-frame ones; the method was immunoSEQ multiplex PCR. The table records 20,000 or so clones, approximately 75% of them present only once. The sequencing input was CD4+ T cells from blood buffy coats. These receptors came from a human donor in good health.

The V and J genes are TRBV19 and TRBJ2-2, with D possibly TRBD2 on 6 matching bases. Germline values: CDR1 LNHDA, CDR2 SQIVND (reference sequence). This CDR3 is 13 amino acids long. V was cut by 11 bases and J by 5 bases, with 15 bases left in between. The CDR3 DNA sequence: TGTGCCGTGGAGGGGACGCTAACCGGGGAGCTGTTTTTT. This translates into CAVEGTLTGELFF.

This chain joins TRBV5-1 and TRBJ2-4, with 8 bases lining up with TRBD1. This CDR3 has 15 amino acids. V shed 4 bases, J shed 3 bases, and the junction held 6 bases outside the gene matches. Per germline, CDR1 SGHRS and CDR2 YFSETQ. This CDR3 reads CASSHLQGGKNIQYF. The CDR3, as DNA: TGCGCCAGCAGCCATTTACAGGGGGGCAAAAACATTCAGTACTTC.

The chain combines TRBV18 with TRBJ1-1, with 9 positions matching TRBD1. This CDR3 contains 14 residues. The junction had 8 bases not matched to a gene; V was cut back by 8 bases and J by 4 bases. Per germline, CDR1 KGHSH and CDR2 LQKENI. CDR3 in amino acids: CASQLDRGTTEAFF. The CDR3 region has the DNA TGTGCCAGCCAACTCGACAGGGGGACCACTGAAGCTTTCTTT.

The genes are TRBV29-1 and TRBJ1-5; 7 nucleotides agree with TRBD1. J lost 7 bases, V lost 7 bases, and 10 bases had no gene match. From germline, CDR1 is SQVTM and CDR2 ANQGSEA. The CDR3 has 13 amino acids. In DNA form, the CDR3 reads TGCAGCGCTAGAACAGGGGAGAAACAGCCCCAGCATTTT. This encodes CSARTGEKQPQHF.

This clone was seen just once. This sequence joins TRBV6-1 and TRBJ2-4; D gene ambiguous. Per the germline V gene, CDR1 is MNHNS and CDR2 is SASEGT. V was cut by 1 base and J by 0 bases, with 10 bases left in between. The length of the CDR3 is 16 residues. DNA of the CDR3: TGTGCCAGCAGTGAAGAGGTCTGGGGAGCCAAAAACATTCAGTACTTC. Translated, it gives CASSEEVWGAKNIQYF.

The genes are TRBV6-4 and TRBJ1-2; TRBD1 might be the D (5 bases). The germline gives CDR1 MRHNA, CDR2 SNTAGT. V was trimmed by 3 bases and J by 6 bases, leaving 8 bases between them. This CDR3 is built from 12 residues. In DNA form, the CDR3 reads TGTGCCAGCAGTGAATGGGGGAATGGCTACACCTTC. Translating it yields CASSEWGNGYTF.

This clone was recorded a few times. The genes are TRBV5-4 and TRBJ2-1; the match to TRBD2 covers 13 bases. The V segment lost 3 bases and the J segment 5 bases; nucleotides outside the gene matches: 2. Germline loops: CDR1 SGHNT, CDR2 YYREEE (reference sequence). The CDR3 sequence is 15 residues long. For the CDR3, the DNA is TGTGCCAGCAGCTGGACTAGCGGGAGTCACAATGAGCAGTTCTTC. Translating it yields CASSWTSGSHNEQFF.

The chain is built from TRBV7-9 and TRBJ2-2, with TRBD2 identical over 9 bases. V lost 5 bases to trimming and J lost 6 bases; unmatched junction nucleotides: 13. This CDR3 contains 17 residues. Germline assignment: CDR1 SEHNR and CDR2 FQNEAQ (reference sequence). CDR3 in amino acids: CASSLLSGSYGAGELFF. The DNA for the CDR3 is TGTGCCAGCAGCCTACTTAGCGGGAGTTACGGGGCCGGGGAGCTGTTTTTT.

This chain uses TRBV6-1 with TRBJ2-5; D is perhaps TRBD2 (6 bases). V lost 2 bases, J lost 7 bases, and 14 bases lay in between. Germline V gene data show CDR1 as MNHNS and CDR2 as SASEGT. The CDR3 contains 14 residues. The CDR3 DNA sequence: TGTGCCAGCAGTGAACTCGGGGGATCCCCGACCCAGTACTTC. Translating it yields CASSELGGSPTQYF.

The J gene is TRBJ2-3, the V gene TRBV7-2; 12 positions match TRBD2. Losses at the gene ends were 4 bases for V and 1 base for J; bases not matched to a gene: 6. Germline values: CDR1 SGHTA, CDR2 FQGNSA. This CDR3 spans 17 amino acids. The CDR3 spells CASSSLAGGRGTDTQYF. In DNA, the CDR3 is TGTGCCAGCAGCTCTCTAGCGGGAGGGCGGGGCACAGATACGCAGTATTTT.

The chain links TRBV11-3 to TRBJ2-3; D may correspond to TRBD1 or TRBD2 (5 bases each). Germline CDR1 is SGHNT and CDR2 is YENEEA. Trimming shortened V by 1 base and J by 11 bases, and 19 bases separated the two germline ends. This CDR3 spans 15 amino acids. This chain's CDR3 is CASSLAGTRDVGQYF. The CDR3 nucleotides are TGTGCCAGCAGCTTAGCGGGGACCCGGGACGTGGGGCAGTATTTT. The variable domain in full, with the rest retrieved from reference TRBV11-3 and TRBJ2-3, is EAGVVQSPRYKIIEKKQPVAFWCNPISGHNTLYWYLQNLGQGPELLIRYENEEAVDDSQLPKDRFSAERLKGVDSTLKIQPAELGDSAVYLCASSLAGTRDVGQYFGPGTRLTVL.

V gene TRBV5-4 combines with J gene TRBJ2-1, with 12 bases matching TRBD2. After removal of 4 bases from V and 7 bases from J, the junction contained 9 bases not matched to a gene. The CDR3 runs to 16 residues. CDR1 and CDR2 (germline): SGHNT, YYREEE (reference sequence). The CDR3 loop is CASSGGLAGPRNEQFF. The CDR3 DNA reads TGTGCCAGCAGCGGGGGACTAGCGGGCCCGAGGAATGAGCAGTTCTTC.

This CDR3 reads CASSLVKGYEQYF. CDR3 DNA: TGTGCCAGCAGCTTAGTGAAGGGCTACGAGCAGTACTTC. The rearrangement joins TRBV7-2 to TRBJ2-5, with D hard to call. The assigned J gene may be wrong: the sequence end matches TRBJ2-7 better. This CDR3 has 13 amino acids. CDR1 SGHTA and CDR2 FQGNSA come from the germline V gene.

The chain carries TRBV19 and TRBJ2-3, with D tentatively TRBD2 (5 bases). The V end lost 5 bases, the J end lost 5 bases, and 11 bases lay between the germline ends. This CDR3 is 13 amino acids long. Germline CDR1 reads LNHDA; CDR2 reads SQIVND (reference sequence). The CDR3: CASSYQRQDTQYF. In nucleotides, the CDR3 is TGTGCCAGTAGTTACCAGCGGCAAGATACGCAGTATTTT.

The gene calls are TRBV5-6 and TRBJ2-2; weak D call: TRBD1 (5 bases). CDR1 and CDR2 from the germline V gene are SGHDT and YYEEEE. Trimming cost V 7 bases and J 4 bases, with 8 bases left between them. There are 12 residues in the CDR3. This CDR3 reads CASFQGTGELFF. The DNA for the CDR3 is TGTGCCAGCTTCCAGGGCACCGGGGAGCTGTTTTTT.

CDR3 amino acids: CASINRGGHEQYF. DNA for the CDR3: TGTGCCAGCATCAACCGGGGGGGCCACGAGCAGTACTTC. The V and J genes are TRBV6-5 and TRBJ2-7; the match to TRBD2 covers 8 bases. Germline CDR1 is MNHEY and CDR2 is SVGAGI. This CDR3 comprises 13 residues. J was trimmed by 5 bases and V by 7 bases; bases with no gene match: 7.

This clone was detected only a few times. The V and J genes are TRBV6-1 and TRBJ2-7; TRBD1 aligns across 8 bases. This CDR3 region has 13 residues. V gave up 5 bases and J gave up 5 bases; unmatched junction bases: 5. Per germline, CDR1 MNHNS and CDR2 SASEGT. CDR3 coding DNA: TGTGCCAGCAGTTTTACAGGGGGGCACGAGCAGTACTTC. Protein: CASSFTGGHEQYF.

The rearrangement uses TRBV10-2 and TRBJ2-6; unclear D gene. The CDR3 length is 14 residues. Trimming shortened V by 2 bases and J by 4 bases, and 6 bases separated the two germline ends. Germline CDR1 is WSHSY and CDR2 is SAAADI. CDR3 residues: CASSESSGANVLTF. CDR3 bases: TGCGCCAGCAGTGAGAGTAGCGGGGCCAACGTCCTGACTTTC.

This rearrangement joins TRBV10-3 to TRBJ2-7; 8 positions agree with TRBD2. The CDR3 length is 14 residues. The junction had 2 bases not matched to a gene; V was cut back by 4 bases and J by 0 bases. Germline V lookup: CDR1 ENHRY, CDR2 SYGVKD. The DNA for the CDR3 is TGTGCCATCAGTGGCGGGACTAGCTCCTACGAGCAGTACTTC. It yields the protein CAISGGTSSYEQYF.

This clone showed up just once. The V call is TRBV28, the J call TRBJ1-2; no definite D call. Germline assignment: CDR1 MDHEN and CDR2 SYDVKM. CDR3 length: 15 amino acids. V gave up 7 bases and J gave up 8 bases, with 23 bases separating them. CDR3 DNA sequence: TGTGCCAGCACCTCCAGAGGGTCCCTTTTTAGGGGCTACACCTTC. Translating it yields CASTSRGSLFRGYTF.

CDR3 region: CASSLTGKETQYF. CDR3 bases: TGTGCCAGCAGCTTGACAGGGAAAGAGACCCAGTACTTC. V usage is TRBV5-6 and J usage is TRBJ2-5, with D possibly TRBD1 on 6 matching bases. CDR1 is SGHDT and CDR2 is YYEEEE in the germline V gene. Trimming took 1 base from V and 3 from J, leaving 7 bases between them. The CDR3 extends over 13 amino acids.

The chain carries TRBV7-9 and TRBJ2-1, with 9 bases that match TRBD2. Germline V CDR1 and CDR2: SEHNR, FQNEAQ (reference sequence). The length of the CDR3 is 18 residues. J was trimmed by 6 bases and V by 1 base; bases with no gene match: 13. The CDR3 DNA sequence: TGTGCCAGCAGCTTAGTTCGGCAAAGACTAGCGGATACCAATGAGCAGTTCTTC. The encoded protein is CASSLVRQRLADTNEQFF.

The CDR3 here is CASSELLGSYNEQFF. DNA of the CDR3: TGTGCCAGCAGCGAATTATTGGGCTCCTACAATGAGCAGTTCTTC. The V and J genes are TRBV9 and TRBJ2-1; no firm D call. This CDR3 is built from 15 residues. V lost 3 bases to trimming and J lost 0 bases, with 10 bases between them. CDR1 SGDLS and CDR2 YYNGEE come from the germline V gene.